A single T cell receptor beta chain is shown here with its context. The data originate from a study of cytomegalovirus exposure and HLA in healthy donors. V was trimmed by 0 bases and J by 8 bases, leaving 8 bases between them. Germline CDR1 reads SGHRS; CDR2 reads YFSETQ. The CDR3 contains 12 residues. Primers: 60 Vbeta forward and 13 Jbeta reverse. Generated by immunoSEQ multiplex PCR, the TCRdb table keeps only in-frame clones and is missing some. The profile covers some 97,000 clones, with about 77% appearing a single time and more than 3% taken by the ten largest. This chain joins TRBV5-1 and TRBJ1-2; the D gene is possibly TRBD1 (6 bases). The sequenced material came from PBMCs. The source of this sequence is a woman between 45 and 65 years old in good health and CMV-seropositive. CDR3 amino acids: CASSLEQGGYTF. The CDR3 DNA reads TGCGCCAGCAGCTTGGAACAGGGAGGCTACACCTTC.